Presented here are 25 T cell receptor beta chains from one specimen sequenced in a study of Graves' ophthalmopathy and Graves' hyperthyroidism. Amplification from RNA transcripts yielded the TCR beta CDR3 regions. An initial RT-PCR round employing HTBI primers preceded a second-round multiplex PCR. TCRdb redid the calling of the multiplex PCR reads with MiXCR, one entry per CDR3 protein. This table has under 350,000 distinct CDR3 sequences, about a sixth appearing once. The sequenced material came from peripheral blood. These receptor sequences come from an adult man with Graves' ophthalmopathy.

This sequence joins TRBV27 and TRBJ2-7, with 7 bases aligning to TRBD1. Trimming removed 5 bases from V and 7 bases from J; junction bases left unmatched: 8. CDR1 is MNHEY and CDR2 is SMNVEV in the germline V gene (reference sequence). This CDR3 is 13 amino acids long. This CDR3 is CASSIQGLGEQYF. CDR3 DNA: TGTGCCAGCAGTATACAGGGGCTAGGGGAGCAGTACTTC.

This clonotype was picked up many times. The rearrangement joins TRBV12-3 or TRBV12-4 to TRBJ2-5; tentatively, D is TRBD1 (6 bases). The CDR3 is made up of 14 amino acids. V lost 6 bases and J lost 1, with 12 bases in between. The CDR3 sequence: CASSSKGGQETQYF. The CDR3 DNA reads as TGTGCCAGCAGCTCAAAAGGGGGCCAAGAGACCCAGTACTTC.

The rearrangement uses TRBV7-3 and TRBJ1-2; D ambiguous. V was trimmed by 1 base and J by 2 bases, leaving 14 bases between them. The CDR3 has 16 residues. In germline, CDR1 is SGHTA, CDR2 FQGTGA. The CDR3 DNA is TGTGCCAGCAGCTTAAGAGGGCCGACGGGGAACTATGGCTACACCTTC. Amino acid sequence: CASSLRGPTGNYGYTF.

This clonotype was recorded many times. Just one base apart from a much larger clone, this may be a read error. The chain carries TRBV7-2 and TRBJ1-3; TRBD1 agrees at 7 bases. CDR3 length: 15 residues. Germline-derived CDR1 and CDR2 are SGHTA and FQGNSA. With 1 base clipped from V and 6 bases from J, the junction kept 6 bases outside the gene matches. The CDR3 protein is CASSLGGQQENTIYF. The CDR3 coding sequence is TGTGCCAGCAGCTTAGGGGGACAGCAGGAAAACACCATATATTTT.

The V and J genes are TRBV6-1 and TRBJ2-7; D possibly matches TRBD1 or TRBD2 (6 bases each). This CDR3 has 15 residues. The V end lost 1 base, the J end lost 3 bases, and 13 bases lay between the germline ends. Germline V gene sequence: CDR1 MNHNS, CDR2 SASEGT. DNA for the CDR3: TGTGCCAGCAGTGAAGGCGGGACACCCGGCTACGAGCAGTACTTC. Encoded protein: CASSEGGTPGYEQYF.

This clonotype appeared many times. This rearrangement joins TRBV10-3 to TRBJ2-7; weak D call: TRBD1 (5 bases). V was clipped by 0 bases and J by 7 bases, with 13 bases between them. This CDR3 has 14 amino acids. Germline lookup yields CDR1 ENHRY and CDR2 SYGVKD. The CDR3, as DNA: TGTGCCATCAGTGAGTCGAGGTCAGGGAAGGAGCAGTACTTC. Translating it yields CAISESRSGKEQYF.

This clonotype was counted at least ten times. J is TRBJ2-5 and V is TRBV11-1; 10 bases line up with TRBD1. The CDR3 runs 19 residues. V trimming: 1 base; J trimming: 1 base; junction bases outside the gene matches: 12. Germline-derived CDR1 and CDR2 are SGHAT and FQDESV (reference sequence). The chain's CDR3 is CASSLVAGQGRRFQETQYF. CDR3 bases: TGTGCCAGCAGCTTAGTTGCGGGACAGGGGAGGAGGTTCCAAGAGACCCAGTACTTC.

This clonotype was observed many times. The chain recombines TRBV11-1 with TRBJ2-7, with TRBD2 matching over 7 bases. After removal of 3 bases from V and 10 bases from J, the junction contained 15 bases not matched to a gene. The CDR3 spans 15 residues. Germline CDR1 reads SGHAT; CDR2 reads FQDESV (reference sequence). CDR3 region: CASSFITGPSGTQYF. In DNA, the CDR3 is TGTGCCAGCAGCTTCATCACTGGGCCTAGCGGAACCCAGTACTTC.

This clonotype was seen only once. DNA of the CDR3: TGCAGCGTGGGGGCGGAGGGGATGGCAACTAATGAAAAACTGTTTTTT. This sequence encodes CSVGAEGMATNEKLFF. The chain links TRBV29-1 to TRBJ1-4; the D gene is possibly TRBD1 (6 bases). Trimming stripped 6 bases from V and 0 bases from J, with 17 bases between. The germline gives CDR1 SQVTM, CDR2 ANQGSEA. The CDR3 consists of 16 residues.

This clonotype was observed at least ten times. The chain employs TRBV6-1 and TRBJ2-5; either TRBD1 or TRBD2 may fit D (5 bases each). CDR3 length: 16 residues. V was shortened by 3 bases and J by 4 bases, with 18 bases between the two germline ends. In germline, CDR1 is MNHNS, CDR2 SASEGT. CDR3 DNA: TGTGCCAGCAGTGAGGACCGGGACCAAAGGCGAGAGACCCAGTACTTC. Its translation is CASSEDRDQRRETQYF.

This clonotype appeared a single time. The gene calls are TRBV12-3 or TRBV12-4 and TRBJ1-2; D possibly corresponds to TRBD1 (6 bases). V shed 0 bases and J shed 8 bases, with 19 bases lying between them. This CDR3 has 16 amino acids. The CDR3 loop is CASSLALRAGEEGYTF. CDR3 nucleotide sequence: TGTGCCAGCAGTTTAGCGCTAAGGGCAGGGGAAGAAGGCTACACCTTC.

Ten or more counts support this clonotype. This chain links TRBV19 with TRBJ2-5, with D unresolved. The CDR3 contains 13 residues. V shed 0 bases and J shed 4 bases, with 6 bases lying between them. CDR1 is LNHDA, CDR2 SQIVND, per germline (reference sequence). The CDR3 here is CASSIEGRETQYF. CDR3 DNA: TGTGCCAGTAGTATAGAGGGTCGAGAGACCCAGTACTTC.

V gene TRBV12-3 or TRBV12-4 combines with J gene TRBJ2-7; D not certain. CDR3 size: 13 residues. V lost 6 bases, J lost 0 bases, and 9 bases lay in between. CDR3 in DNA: TGTGCCAGCAGGCAGGAGTTCTCCTACGAGCAGTACTTC. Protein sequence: CASRQEFSYEQYF.

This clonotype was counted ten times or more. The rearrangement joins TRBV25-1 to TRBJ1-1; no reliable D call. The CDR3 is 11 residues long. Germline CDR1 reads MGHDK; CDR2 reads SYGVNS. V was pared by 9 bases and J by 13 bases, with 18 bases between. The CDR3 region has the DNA TGTGCCAGTGGGGTAGGAGCCATTGGTTTCTTT. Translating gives CASGVGAIGFF. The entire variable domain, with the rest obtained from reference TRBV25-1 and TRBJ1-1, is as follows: EADIYQTPRYLVIGTGKKITLECSQTMGHDKMYWYQQDPGMELHLIHYSYGVNSTEKGDLSSESTVSRIRTEHFPLTLESARPSHTSQYLCASGVGAIGFFGQGTRLTVV.

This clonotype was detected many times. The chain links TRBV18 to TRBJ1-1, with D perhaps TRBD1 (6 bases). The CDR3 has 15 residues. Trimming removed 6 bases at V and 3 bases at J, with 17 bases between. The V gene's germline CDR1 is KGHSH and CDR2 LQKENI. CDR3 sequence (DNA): TGTGCCAGCTCCCGACAGGTTAGGAAGGACACTGAAGCTTTCTTT. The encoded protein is CASSRQVRKDTEAFF. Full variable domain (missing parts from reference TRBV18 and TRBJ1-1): NAGVMQNPRHLVRRRGQEARLRCSPMKGHSHVYWYRQLPEEGLKFMVYLQKENIIDESGMPKERFSAEFPKEGPSILRIQQVVRGDSAAYFCASSRQVRKDTEAFFGQGTRLTVV.

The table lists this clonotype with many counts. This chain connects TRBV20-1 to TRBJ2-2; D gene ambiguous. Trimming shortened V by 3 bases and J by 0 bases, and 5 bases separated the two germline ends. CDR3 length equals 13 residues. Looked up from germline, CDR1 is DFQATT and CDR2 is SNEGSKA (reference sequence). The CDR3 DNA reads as TGCAGTGCTAGTCGATCGAACACCGGGGAGCTGTTTTTT. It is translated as CSASRSNTGELFF.

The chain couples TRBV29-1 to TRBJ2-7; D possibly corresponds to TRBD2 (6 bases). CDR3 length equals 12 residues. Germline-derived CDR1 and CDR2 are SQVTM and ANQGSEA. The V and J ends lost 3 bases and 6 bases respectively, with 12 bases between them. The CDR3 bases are TGCAGCGTTGATAACGGGGGAGGCGAGCAGTACTTC. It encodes CSVDNGGGEQYF.

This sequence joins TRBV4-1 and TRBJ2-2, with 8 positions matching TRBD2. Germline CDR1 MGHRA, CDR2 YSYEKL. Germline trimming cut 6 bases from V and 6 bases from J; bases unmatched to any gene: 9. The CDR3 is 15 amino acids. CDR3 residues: CASRAGAGSPGELFF. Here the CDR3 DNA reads TGCGCCAGCAGAGCGGGAGCGGGGTCTCCCGGGGAGCTGTTTTTT.

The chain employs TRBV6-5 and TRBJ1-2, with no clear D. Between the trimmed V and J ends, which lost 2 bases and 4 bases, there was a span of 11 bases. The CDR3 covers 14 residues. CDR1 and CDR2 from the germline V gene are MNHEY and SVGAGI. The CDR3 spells CASSYEDTTYGYTF. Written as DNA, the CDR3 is TGTGCCAGCAGTTACGAAGACACCACCTATGGCTACACCTTC.

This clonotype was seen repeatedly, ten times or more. In nucleotides, the CDR3 is TGTGCCAGCAGTTTTGAAACTGGGCAAGAGACCCAGTACTTC. Its protein product is CASSFETGQETQYF. The chain joins TRBV12-3 or TRBV12-4 to TRBJ2-5, with unresolved D. V dropped 3 bases and J dropped 2 bases, with 10 bases sitting between them. This CDR3 contains 14 residues.

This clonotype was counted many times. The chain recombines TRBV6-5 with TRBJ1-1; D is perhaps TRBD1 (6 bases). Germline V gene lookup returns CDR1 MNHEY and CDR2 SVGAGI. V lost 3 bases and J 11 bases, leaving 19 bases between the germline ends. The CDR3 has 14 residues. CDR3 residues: CASSYRGVNAGAFF. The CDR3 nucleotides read TGTGCCAGCAGTTATAGGGGGGTTAACGCGGGGGCTTTCTTT.

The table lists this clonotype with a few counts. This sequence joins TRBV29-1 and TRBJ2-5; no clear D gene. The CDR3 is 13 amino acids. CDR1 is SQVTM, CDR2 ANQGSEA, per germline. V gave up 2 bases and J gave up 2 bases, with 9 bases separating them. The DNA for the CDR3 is TGCAGCGTTGAAACTGGATTACAAGAGACCCAGTACTTC. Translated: CSVETGLQETQYF.

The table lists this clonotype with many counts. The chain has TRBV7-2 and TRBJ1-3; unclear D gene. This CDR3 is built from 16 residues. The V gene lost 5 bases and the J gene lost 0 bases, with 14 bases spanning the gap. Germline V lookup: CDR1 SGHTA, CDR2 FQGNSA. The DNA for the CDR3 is TGTGCCAGCAGCAAAACCACCTTACTCTCTGGAAACACCATATATTTT. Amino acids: CASSKTTLLSGNTIYF.

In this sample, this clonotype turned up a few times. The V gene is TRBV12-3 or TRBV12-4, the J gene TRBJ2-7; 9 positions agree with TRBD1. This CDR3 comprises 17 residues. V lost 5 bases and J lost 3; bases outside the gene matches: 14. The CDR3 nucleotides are TGTGCCAGCAGTCATCTCAACTCCGGGACAGGGCACTACGAGCAGTACTTC. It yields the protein CASSHLNSGTGHYEQYF.

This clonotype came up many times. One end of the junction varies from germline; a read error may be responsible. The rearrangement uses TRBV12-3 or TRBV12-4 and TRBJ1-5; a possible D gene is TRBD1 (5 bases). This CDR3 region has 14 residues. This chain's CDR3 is CASSNDGTNQPRHF. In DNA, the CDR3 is TGTGCCAGCAGTAATGACGGGACCAATCAGCCCCGGCATTTT.